The next 15 T cell receptor beta chains were all read from a single sample in a study of T-cell memory formation after mild COVID-19. TCRdb reanalysed the 5' RACE reads using MiXCR and keeps one entry per CDR3 protein. The sample has 50,000 to 75,000 distinct CDR3 sequences; around 10% are singletons. Sequenced sample: PBMCs or a T cell subset sorted from them (not recorded which). The source is a man between 18 and 35 years old who had mild COVID-19 (a few samples of this study predate the infection). Cell type and time point are not known.

This clonotype was recorded a few times. The rearrangement links TRBV5-5 to TRBJ2-1; 7 bases match TRBD1. Germline V gene sequence: CDR1 SGHKS, CDR2 YYEKEE (reference sequence). The junction had 7 bases not matched to a gene; V was cut back by 4 bases and J by 3 bases. The CDR3 loop spans 15 amino acids. CDR3 protein: CASSSTGENYNEQFF. Here the CDR3 DNA reads TGTGCCAGCAGCAGTACAGGGGAGAACTACAATGAGCAGTTCTTC.

This clonotype was observed a few times. The chain is built from TRBV7-9 and TRBJ1-3; D is unresolved. CDR3 length: 15 amino acids. Trimming stripped 3 bases from V and 4 bases from J, with 13 bases between. The germline V gene has CDR1 SEHNR and CDR2 FQNEAQ (reference sequence). The chain's CDR3 is CASSLGWSSGNTIYF. Written as DNA, the CDR3 is TGTGCCAGCAGCTTGGGCTGGTCGTCCGGAAACACCATATATTTT.

This clonotype was counted between two and nine times. This chain connects TRBV20-1 to TRBJ1-2; 11 positions match TRBD1. The ends lost 5 bases at V and 8 bases at J; junction bases unmatched: 13. The CDR3 loop spans 15 amino acids. Germline CDR1 and CDR2: DFQATT and SNEGSKA (reference sequence). CDR3 DNA: TGCAGTGCTCGACCGGGACAGGGGGTAGTCGGCGGCTACACCTTC. It specifies CSARPGQGVVGGYTF.

This clonotype was observed many times. The chain employs TRBV29-1 and TRBJ2-7; D remains unclear. This CDR3 contains 13 residues. Trimming pared 7 bases from V and 6 bases from J, leaving 19 bases between. Germline assignment: CDR1 SQVTM and CDR2 ANQGSEA. The CDR3 sequence: CSAGRQESTEQYF. CDR3 DNA: TGCAGCGCTGGGCGACAAGAGTCAACCGAGCAGTACTTC.

This clonotype has just a few counts. The V gene is TRBV19, the J gene TRBJ1-2; 8 bases agree with TRBD1. The CDR3 is 13 residues long. Trimming took 5 bases from V and 7 from J; bases not matched to a gene: 6. CDR1 is LNHDA, CDR2 SQIVND, per germline (reference sequence). CDR3 amino acids: CASSPSGGSGYTF. CDR3 DNA sequence: TGTGCCAGTAGTCCATCAGGGGGCTCTGGCTACACCTTC.

Only a few counts were recorded for this clonotype. The chain joins TRBV12-3 or TRBV12-4 to TRBJ2-3; 11 bases are shared with TRBD2. The CDR3 is 14 residues long. Trimming took 6 bases from V and 4 from J; bases not matched to a gene: 3. The CDR3 here is CASRGTSGSDTQYF. The CDR3 DNA is TGTGCCAGCAGGGGGACTAGCGGATCAGATACGCAGTATTTT.

This clonotype was recorded a few times. This chain uses TRBV20-1 with TRBJ1-3; unclear D gene. This CDR3 comprises 14 residues. Trimming stripped 6 bases from V and 4 bases from J, with 16 bases between. Germline V gene data show CDR1 as DFQATT and CDR2 as SNEGSKA (reference sequence). The DNA for the CDR3 is TGCAGTGCCCCGGACGTCATGTCCGGAAACACCATATATTTT. Translating gives CSAPDVMSGNTIYF.

In its sample, this clonotype was seen a few times. This chain joins TRBV4-3 and TRBJ2-5, with D perhaps TRBD2 (5 bases). The CDR3 runs 16 residues. With 0 bases removed from V and 2 bases from J, the gap between germline ends came to 13 bases. The germline CDR1 and CDR2 sequences are LGHNA and YSLEER. The CDR3, as DNA: TGCGCCAGCAGCCAAGAAACGGGGAGTACTCAAGAGACCCAGTACTTC. The encoded protein is CASSQETGSTQETQYF.

The chain is built from TRBV7-6 and TRBJ1-2; D gene unclear. The V end lost 5 bases, the J end lost 0 bases, and 10 bases lay between the germline ends. The CDR3 is made up of 14 amino acids. Germline values: CDR1 SGHVS, CDR2 FNYEAQ. CDR3 bases: TGTGCCAGCAGCGCTGGGATCTCTAACTATGGCTACACCTTC. This codes for CASSAGISNYGYTF.

The CDR3 DNA reads TGTGCCAGCAGCCAAGCAGGGACGGGCAGCGCTGAAGCTTTCTTT. Amino acid sequence: CASSQAGTGSAEAFF. The chain joins TRBV3-1 to TRBJ1-1, with a possible D match to TRBD1 (5 bases). CDR1 LGHDT and CDR2 YNNKEL come from the germline V gene (reference sequence). The CDR3 length is 15 residues. The V end was cut by 1 base, the J end by 6 bases, with 15 bases between. Filled out from reference TRBV3-1 and TRBJ1-1, the complete variable domain reads DTAVSQTPKYLVTQMGNDKSIKCEQNLGHDTMYWYKQDSKKFLKIMFSYNNKELIINETVPNRFSPKSPDKAHLNLHINSLELGDSAVYFCASSQAGTGSAEAFFGQGTRLTVV.

This clonotype was seen a handful of times. This chain connects TRBV5-1 to TRBJ2-7; D tentatively reads TRBD1 or TRBD2 (5 bases each). V gave up 4 bases and J gave up 2 bases, with 10 bases separating them. The CDR3 extends over 13 amino acids. Germline-derived CDR1 and CDR2 are SGHRS and YFSETQ. This CDR3 is CASSRGETYEQYV. The CDR3 DNA follows: TGCGCCAGCAGCCGAGGGGAGACCTACGAGCAGTACGTC.

This clonotype came up many times. The CDR3 protein is CVTGAATEAFF. CDR3 DNA sequence: TGCGTGACAGGGGCGGCCACTGAAGCTTTCTTT. V and J are TRBV20-1 and TRBJ1-1; 8 nucleotides align to TRBD1. Germline CDR1 and CDR2: DFQATT and SNEGSKA (reference sequence). This CDR3 has 11 amino acids.

This sequence joins TRBV7-2 and TRBJ1-2; 9 bases map to TRBD1. There are 15 residues in the CDR3. V gave up 3 bases and J gave up 4 bases; unmatched junction bases: 6. Germline assignment: CDR1 SGHTA and CDR2 FQGNSA. CDR3 sequence: CASSFNRGPGYGYTF. Here the CDR3 DNA reads TGTGCCAGCAGCTTCAACAGGGGGCCTGGCTATGGCTACACCTTC.

This clonotype was picked up one time. The chain has TRBV7-9 and TRBJ2-1; 10 bases match TRBD2. Germline V lookup: CDR1 SEHNR, CDR2 FQNEAQ (reference sequence). The CDR3 has 15 amino acids. V was clipped by 4 bases and J by 7 bases; unmatched bases: 7. DNA for the CDR3: TGTGCCAGCAGCTCTAGCGGGGGTGCCTGGAATGAGCAGTTCTTC. Its translation: CASSSSGGAWNEQFF.

The rearrangement uses TRBV18 and TRBJ1-3; possible D gene TRBD1, 5 bases. The germline V and J ends were trimmed by 7 bases and 0 bases, with 16 bases remaining between them. Germline loops: CDR1 KGHSH, CDR2 LQKENI. The length of the CDR3 is 16 residues. CDR3 amino acids: CASFFGGFNSGNTIYF. CDR3 nucleotides: TGTGCCAGCTTCTTTGGGGGTTTCAACTCTGGAAACACCATATATTTT.